This TCR beta chain originates from a study of regulatory T cells in long-lasting Graves disease. Study-wide results and caveats: Only peripheral blood was studied, not thyroid tissue.

CDR3-region Arm-PCR and iRepertoire HTBI primers produced the TCR beta libraries. TCRdb used MiXCR to reprocess the multiplex PCR reads, holding one entry per CDR3 protein. The data contain 300,000 to 400,000 distinct CDR3 sequences, roughly 16% of them singletons. Time point noted: newly diagnosed GD, antithyroid drugs for less than 3 months. The TCR library was made from RNA extracted from PBMCs. Patients of an endocrinology department in Xi'an, China, were included. This clonotype was observed many times. Its antigen is currently unknown. The CDR3 length is 13 residues. The ends lost 6 bases at V and 2 bases at J; junction bases unmatched: 3. Germline V gives CDR1 DFQATT, CDR2 SNEGSKA (reference sequence).

Here the sequenced sample was peripheral blood mononuclear cells (PBMCs), taken at new diagnosis, from a patient treated with antithyroid drugs. This sequence joins TRBV20-1 and TRBJ2-7, with 11 bases identical to TRBD2. This receptor was taken from a female donor with Graves disease. As DNA, the CDR3 is TGCAGTGCAGGGACTAGCGGAGCCTACGAGCAGTACTTC. It codes for CSAGTSGAYEQYF.